A single T cell receptor beta chain is shown here with its context. Antigen: not known. There were likely unrecorded immune exposures, though donors were nominally healthy when sampled. This specimen belongs to a study of cytomegalovirus exposure and HLA in healthy donors. Researchers ran the PCR with 60 Vbeta and 13 Jbeta primers. Data came from immunoSEQ multiplex PCR; TCRdb stores just in-frame clones and leaves some out. The sample carries about 190,000 clones, about 81% recorded once. After removal of 4 bases from V and 5 bases from J, the junction contained 7 bases not matched to a gene. CDR1 is MNHEY and CDR2 is SVGAGI in the germline V gene. The CDR3 runs to 15 residues. Study results and caveats: An observed cluster of highly shared sequence variants was recorded as a likely sequencing artifact. Across all donors, roughly uniform sequencing depth was an assumption of the presence/absence analyses.

The chain is built from TRBV6-5 and TRBJ2-1; 8 bases are shared with TRBD1. The receptor's source is a woman between 18 and 30 years old in good health and CMV-seronegative. The specimen sequenced was PBMCs. DNA for the CDR3: TGTGCCAGCAGTTCATGGGACAGGACTAACAATGAGCAGTTCTTC. It encodes CASSSWDRTNNEQFF.